This T cell receptor (beta chain) is from a study of blood T cell repertoires in COVID-19. Study-level information: COVID-19 samples collected from the United States, Italy and Spain covered acute and convalescent phases. T cells, B-cell-depleted T cells, or PBMCs provided the cDNA or gDNA that served as material.

Measured with immunoSEQ multiplex PCR; TCRdb has only the in-frame clones, and not every one. The sample yields roughly 300,000 clones, 90% seen once. The Seattle patients, enrolled during active infection, were followed longitudinally. Specimen: peripheral blood. The sequence was obtained from a young woman with COVID-19, enrolled during active disease.

For the CDR3, the DNA is TGCGCCAGCAGCCAAGACCGACAGGGGGCGCGAGGTTTCGGCTACACCTTC. Protein: CASSQDRQGARGFGYTF. This chain links TRBV4-3 with TRBJ1-2; 10 bases match TRBD1. The ends lost 0 bases at V and 8 bases at J; junction bases unmatched: 12. The germline V gene encodes CDR1 LGHNA and CDR2 YSLEER. The CDR3 covers 17 residues.